This T cell receptor (beta chain) was profiled in a study of low-dose radiotherapy and immunotherapy resistance in tumors. Background on the study: Cohort 1 got 0.5 Gy per fraction every 2 weeks, 6.5 Gy in total. Cohort 2 patients were irradiated with 1 Gy every two weeks, reaching 13 Gy over 26 weeks.

Trimming removed 3 bases at V and 0 bases at J, with 8 bases between. CDR3 length: 14 amino acids. Time point described: after trial treatment. The treatment here: LDRT plus nivolumab, ipilimumab, low-dose cyclophosphamide and aspirin (RACIN trial). Ipilimumab, nivolumab, aspirin, low-dose cyclophosphamide and low-dose radiotherapy were administered to donors. Eligibility was restricted to patients presenting with advanced solid tumors that lacked tumor-infiltrating lymphocytes. Primers targeting TRAV and TRBV primed first-strand cDNA, covering alpha and beta chains. It was with a constant-region primer and a V-primer adapter that TCRs were amplified over roughly 19 PCR cycles. TCRdb independently ran MiXCR on the reads; one entry per CDR3 protein. The sample consists of some 100,000 distinct CDR3 sequences, 20% to 25% of them appearing once. This clonotype was observed many times.

This specimen was PBMCs, taken after low-dose radiotherapy plus immunotherapy. The chain is built from TRBV12-3 or TRBV12-4 and TRBJ1-1, with D uncertain. This sequence originates from a female donor with ovarian cancer. The CDR3 sequence is CASSFGGVNTEAFF. CDR3 nucleotide sequence: TGTGCCAGCAGTTTCGGCGGCGTGAACACTGAAGCTTTCTTT.